This T cell receptor beta chain was obtained from a study of T-cell memory formation after mild COVID-19. Across the whole study: Largely, the TCR clusters proved donor specific. Study-wide results and limits: Clones that contracted clustered mainly in CM and EM if CD4+ and in EMRA if CD8+.

Trimming removed 3 bases at V and 3 bases at J, with 8 bases between. The CDR3 contains 13 residues. The V gene's germline CDR1 is SGHRS and CDR2 YFSETQ. A few counts support this clonotype. Its specificity is unknown. TCR alpha and TCR beta cDNA libraries carrying sample barcodes and UMIs came from 5'RACE with constant-segment primers. TCRdb itself ran the 5' RACE reads through MiXCR, one entry per CDR3 protein. The data hold under 450,000 distinct CDR3 sequences, with about 22% observed a single time. Sample: PBMCs or a T cell subset sorted from them (not recorded which). The origin of this receptor is an adult woman who had mild COVID-19 (a few samples of this study predate the infection). Cell type and time point are not known. The chain employs TRBV5-1 and TRBJ2-3; D tentatively fits TRBD1 or TRBD2 (5 bases each). In nucleotides, the CDR3 is TGCGCCAGCAGCTGGGACGTAACAGATACGCAGTATTTT. It translates to CASSWDVTDTQYF.